This TCR beta chain was retrieved from a study of blood T cell repertoires in COVID-19. Turning to the study itself: Samples taken during acute and convalescent COVID-19 were collected in the United States, Italy and Spain.

Original handling: Using reference gene primer amplification, nucleated cell counts were estimated. Assay: immunoSEQ multiplex PCR; the TCRdb copy retains only in-frame clones and omits some. V, J and clone size are those of that table, while D and trimming were read from the DNA. The data contain roughly 200,000 clones, roughly 81% of them singletons. The CDR3 spans 17 residues. Trimming at V came to 4 bases and at J to 1 base, leaving 8 bases not matched to a gene. CDR1 KGHDR and CDR2 SFDVKD come from the germline V gene. The chain uses TRBV24-1 and TRBJ2-2; 7 bases align to TRBD1. The sample was peripheral blood. The clonotype comes from a woman between 65 and 79 years old with active or convalescent COVID-19. The CDR3 sequence is CATSDPRGLMNTGELFF. As DNA, the CDR3 is TGTGCCACCAGTGACCCGAGGGGGCTAATGAACACCGGGGAGCTGTTTTTT.